In this sample, the clone carrying this T cell receptor beta chain turned up many times. Using a constant-region primer together with ProtoScript II reverse transcriptase, TCR beta cDNA was made from 500 ng of total RNA. Construction of TCR beta libraries relied on three successive nested multiplex PCR rounds employing slightly modified ARM-PCR. The study ran its first two PCR rounds for around 9 cycles each, using TRBV1-TRBV30 forward primers and a C-beta reverse primer. TCRdb reprocessed the multiplex PCR reads with MiXCR, giving one entry per CDR3 protein. The sample shows 320,000 or so distinct CDR3 sequences, approximately 60% of them seen only once. Both blood RNA, taken from unsorted whole blood, and germline DNA were extracted. The data were obtained in a study of tumor-infiltrating lymphocytes in primary liver carcinoma. Across the study: Recorded tumor stage was T1-T3 N0M0, with diameters of about 4.2 to 11 cm.

This CDR3 region has 19 residues. Losses at the gene ends were 0 bases for V and 2 bases for J; bases not matched to a gene: 13. The germline V gene has CDR1 SQVTM and CDR2 ANQGSEA. Sequenced sample: peripheral blood. The chain employs TRBV29-1 and TRBJ2-1, with 10 bases aligning to TRBD2. This TCR was recovered from a man in his forties with primary liver carcinoma and hepatitis B virus infection. The CDR3 sequence: CSVEDPRLAGVIAYNEQFF. The DNA for the CDR3 is TGCAGCGTTGAAGACCCACGGCTAGCGGGAGTAATCGCCTACAATGAGCAGTTCTTC.